One and the same sample provided the 7 T cell receptor beta chains below, sequenced in a study of shared clonotypes between healthy human individuals. The table came from immunoSEQ multiplex PCR; TCRdb's copy has only in-frame clones and leaves some out. The profile shows about a million clones, about 72% of them singletons. Sequenced sample: memory CD4+ T cells from PBMCs. The subset: CD45RA-negative fraction. The origin of the receptors is a man aged 18 to 35 in good health. Some clones in this sample may be carry-over from other donors' samples.

A single count supports this clone. The chain combines TRBV19 with TRBJ2-1, with D maybe TRBD1 (6 bases). The germline V gene encodes CDR1 LNHDA and CDR2 SQIVND (reference sequence). Trimming cost V 7 bases and J 4 bases, with 8 bases left between them. The CDR3 covers 12 residues. The CDR3 region is CASTQGYNEQFF. The CDR3 bases are TGTGCCAGTACACAGGGTTACAATGAGCAGTTCTTC.

The chain couples TRBV19 to TRBJ1-4, with 10 bases fitting TRBD1. V lost 7 bases and J lost 7; bases outside the gene matches: 9. Germline lookup yields CDR1 LNHDA and CDR2 SQIVND (reference sequence). The CDR3 is made up of 15 amino acids. CDR3 bases: TGTGCCAGTACCCCTCGGGACAGGGGACGTGAAAAACTGTTTTTT. It specifies CASTPRDRGREKLFF.

The chain carries TRBV10-1 and TRBJ2-1, with TRBD2 matching over 8 bases. Germline V gene data show CDR1 as WNHNN and CDR2 as SYGVQD (reference sequence). The V gene end was trimmed by 0 bases and the J gene end by 0 bases; junction bases not matched to a gene: 4. The CDR3 spans 17 residues. CDR3 region: CASSESKLAGSYNEQFF. The CDR3 DNA is TGCGCCAGCAGTGAGTCGAAGCTAGCGGGCTCCTACAATGAGCAGTTCTTC.

The chain has TRBV19 and TRBJ1-2, with D tentatively TRBD1 (5 bases). This CDR3 contains 13 residues. V was cut by 5 bases and J by 5 bases, with 12 bases left in between. In germline, CDR1 is LNHDA, CDR2 SQIVND (reference sequence). CDR3 coding DNA: TGTGCCAGTAGTTGGGGCTCCGGGTATGGCTACACCTTC. It specifies CASSWGSGYGYTF.

The gene calls are TRBV27 and TRBJ2-1; 9 bases agree with TRBD2. The CDR3 extends over 16 amino acids. With V trimmed by 8 bases and J by 3 bases, 11 bases remained unmatched. The V gene's germline CDR1 is MNHEY and CDR2 SMNVEV (reference sequence). This CDR3 is CASSKLAGGGYNEQFF. In DNA, the CDR3 is TGTGCCAGCTCCAAACTGGCGGGAGGGGGCTACAATGAGCAGTTCTTC.

Notes on this clone: Within the sample, other DNA sequences also encode this same CDR3. The rearrangement links TRBV18 to TRBJ2-1; 12 nucleotides match TRBD2. CDR3 length: 16 amino acids. The ends lost 6 bases at V and 2 bases at J; junction bases unmatched: 5. The germline V gene encodes CDR1 KGHSH and CDR2 LQKENI. CDR3 nucleotide sequence: TGTGCCAGCTCCCCGGGACTAGCGGGTACCTACAATGAGCAGTTCTTC. Amino acid sequence: CASSPGLAGTYNEQFF.

V gene TRBV6-5 combines with J gene TRBJ1-3, with D possibly TRBD1 on 6 matching bases. The V gene's germline CDR1 is MNHEY and CDR2 SVGAGI. This CDR3 is 13 amino acids long. The V end lost 6 bases, the J end lost 6 bases, and 12 bases lay between the germline ends. The CDR3 coding sequence is TGTGCCAGCAGGCGGGACAACGCAAACACCATATATTTT. Translating gives CASRRDNANTIYF.